This TCR beta chain was identified during a study of shared clonotypes between healthy human individuals. As for the study in general: Three plates were used per donor for CD4 naive, three for CD4 memory, two for CD8 naive and one for CD8 memory.

A note on this clone: What it binds is unknown.

Study-level points and caveats: Across four donors, naive CD4 shared roughly 5%, naive CD8 about 3.2%, memory CD4 about 2.5%, memory CD8 more than 0.35%. It was expected that sequencing depth would affect clonotype sharing among donors.

The CDR3 covers 12 residues. Trimming stripped 1 base from V and 5 bases from J, with 8 bases between. The V gene's germline CDR1 is SQVTM and CDR2 ANQGSEA. Sequenced by immunoSEQ multiplex PCR; TCRdb stores in-frame clones only, minus some. Of about 1.1 million clones listed, about 80% are singletons. The chain combines TRBV29-1 with TRBJ2-5; no definite D call. Specimen: memory CD4+ T cells from PBMCs. Subset: CD45RA-negative fraction. The source is a man aged 18 to 30 in good health. Some clones in this sample may be carry-over from other donors' samples. In DNA, the CDR3 is TGCAGCGTTGAAGTCCTCGGGGAGACCCAGTACTTC. Protein product: CSVEVLGETQYF.